What follows is one TCR beta chain and its context. Its specificity is unknown. This entry belongs to a study of memory CD4+ T cells and cytomegalovirus serostatus. Study outcomes and limitations: About two fifths of the roughly 150 known CMV-associated TCRbeta sequences appeared in CD4+ memory.

V lost 5 bases and J 0 bases, leaving 9 bases between the germline ends. The germline V gene has CDR1 SGHDT and CDR2 YYEEEE. CDR3 length: 14 residues. The assay was immunoSEQ multiplex PCR, and TCRdb's table has in-frame clones only and misses some. The sample consists of about 56,000 clones, more than 75% of them appearing once. Single viable CD3+CD4+CD8-CD45RO+ cells were sorted as the memory CD4+ T cells. Serostatus was set by detecting CMV pp150, pp28, p38, p52 IgG. CD4+ T cells were isolated by positive magnetic selection. The genes are TRBV5-6 and TRBJ1-5; TRBD1 is a possible D gene (5 bases). The source material was memory CD4+ T cells from blood. This TCR derives from an adult in good health and CMV-seronegative. The chain's CDR3 is CASSGGPSNQPQHF. CDR3 DNA: TGTGCCAGCAGTGGGGGACCTAGCAATCAGCCCCAGCATTTT.